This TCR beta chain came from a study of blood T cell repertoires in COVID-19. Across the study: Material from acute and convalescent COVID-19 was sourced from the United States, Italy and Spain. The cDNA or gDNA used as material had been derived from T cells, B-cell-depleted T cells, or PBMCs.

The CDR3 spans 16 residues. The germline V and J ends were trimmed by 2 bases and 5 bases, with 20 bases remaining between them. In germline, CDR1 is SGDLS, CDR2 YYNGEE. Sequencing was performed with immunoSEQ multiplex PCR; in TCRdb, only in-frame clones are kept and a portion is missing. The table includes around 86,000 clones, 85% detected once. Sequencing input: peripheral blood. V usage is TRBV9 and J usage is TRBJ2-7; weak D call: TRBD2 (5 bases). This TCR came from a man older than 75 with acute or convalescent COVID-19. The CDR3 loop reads CASSVGVQLGTNEQYF. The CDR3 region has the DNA TGTGCCAGCAGCGTGGGAGTACAGTTAGGTACCAACGAGCAGTACTTC.